The 3 T cell receptor beta chains in this list originate from one sample, sequenced in a study of cytomegalovirus exposure and HLA in healthy donors. A multiplex PCR was run with 60 Vbeta primers and 13 Jbeta primers. Assay: immunoSEQ multiplex PCR; the TCRdb copy retains only in-frame clones and omits some. Of 150,000 to 200,000 clones in the sample, roughly 80% were seen once. Sequenced: PBMCs. These receptors were collected from a woman aged 30 to 39 in good health and CMV-seropositive.

The J gene is TRBJ1-1, the V gene TRBV7-9; 12 nucleotides line up with TRBD1. Germline-derived CDR1 and CDR2 are SEHNR and FQNEAQ (reference sequence). The CDR3 is made up of 17 amino acids. The trim removed 5 bases at V and 10 bases at J, leaving 17 bases unmatched. The DNA of the CDR3 is TGTGCCAGCAGCCCCTTCCCGGGACAGGGGGCCGTGGATCGAGCTTTCTTT. Protein: CASSPFPGQGAVDRAFF.

This clone was seen once. This sequence joins TRBV4-1 and TRBJ2-3, with TRBD2 matching 7 bases. CDR1 and CDR2 (germline): MGHRA, YSYEKL. CDR3 length equals 13 residues. The trim removed 5 bases at V and 5 bases at J, leaving 4 bases unmatched. The CDR3 loop is CASSGGVLDTQYF. As DNA, the CDR3 is TGCGCCAGCAGCGGGGGGGTGCTAGATACGCAGTATTTT.

The chain is built from TRBV27 and TRBJ2-7; 8 bases agree with TRBD2. This CDR3 spans 14 amino acids. Looked up from germline, CDR1 is MNHEY and CDR2 is SMNVEV (reference sequence). Trimming cost V 6 bases and J 3 bases; bases outside gene matches: 7. CDR3 DNA sequence: TGTGCCAGCAGCGAACTAGCGGATGGCTACGAGCAGTACTTC. It specifies CASSELADGYEQYF.